Presented here are 19 T cell receptor beta chains from one specimen sequenced in a study of OX40 agonist ivuxolimab in advanced cancers. Only in-frame clones appear in the TCRdb table, and some are missing; sequencing was by immunoSEQ multiplex PCR. Seen here are under 25,000 clones, 84% observed once, and the top ten hold around 15%. Source: CD4+ or CD8+ T cells sorted from blood, taken in a trial of the OX40 agonist ivuxolimab. The receptors were gathered from an adult with an advanced solid tumor such as melanoma, head and neck, liver or kidney cancer.

CDR3 sequence (DNA): TGTGCCAGCAGCGTAGCTGGGGGTCAGCAGTTCTTC. Its protein product is CASSVAGGQQFF. The rearrangement joins TRBV9 to TRBJ2-1; D possibly uses TRBD1 or TRBD2 (5 bases each). This CDR3 has 12 residues. V lost 0 bases and J 11 bases, leaving 9 bases between the germline ends. Germline CDR1 SGDLS, CDR2 YYNGEE.

The chain links TRBV27 to TRBJ1-6, with a weak D call TRBD1 (6 bases). Trimming stripped 5 bases from V and 4 bases from J, with 15 bases between. This CDR3 comprises 16 residues. Germline V gene lookup returns CDR1 MNHEY and CDR2 SMNVEV (reference sequence). The CDR3 is CASSGVPRGYNSPLHF. The CDR3 region has the DNA TGTGCCAGCAGTGGAGTACCGAGGGGGTATAATTCACCCCTCCACTTT.

The V call is TRBV19, the J call TRBJ1-1; possibly TRBD1 for D (5 bases). This CDR3 region has 12 residues. The V end lost 10 bases, the J end lost 2 bases, and 11 bases lay between the germline ends. Germline values: CDR1 LNHDA, CDR2 SQIVND (reference sequence). As DNA, the CDR3 is TGTGCCACAAGGGGTTCAAACACTGAAGCTTTCTTT. Protein sequence: CATRGSNTEAFF.

This clone is labeled medium-sized. CDR3 region: CASSAYKGSEQYF. The CDR3 DNA reads as TGTGCCAGCAGCGCCTATAAGGGGTCCGAGCAGTACTTC. This sequence joins TRBV6-4 and TRBJ2-7; a weak D match, TRBD1 (5 bases). Germline V gene lookup returns CDR1 MRHNA and CDR2 SNTAGT. The CDR3 is made up of 13 amino acids. The V and J ends lost 6 bases and 6 bases respectively, with 15 bases between them.

The chain recombines TRBV5-4 with TRBJ2-7, with D hard to call. Trimming shortened V by 6 bases and J by 2 bases, and 21 bases separated the two germline ends. Germline V gives CDR1 SGHNT, CDR2 YYREEE (reference sequence). This CDR3 has 16 amino acids. The CDR3, as DNA: TGTGCCAGCACCATAATACCGCGCCGGCAGCCCTACGAGCAGTACTTC. Its translation is CASTIIPRRQPYEQYF.

This rearrangement joins TRBV13 to TRBJ1-3, with TRBD1 matching over 9 bases. In germline, CDR1 is PRHDT, CDR2 FYEKMQ (reference sequence). Trimming at V came to 5 bases and at J to 2 bases, leaving 4 bases not matched to a gene. CDR3 length: 15 residues. The CDR3, as DNA: TGTGCCAGCAGCCTTAGGACAGGGGCTGGAAACACCATATATTTT. Translation: CASSLRTGAGNTIYF.

The chain has TRBV19 and TRBJ2-1, with D maybe TRBD2 (5 bases). Germline V gives CDR1 LNHDA, CDR2 SQIVND (reference sequence). This CDR3 is built from 13 residues. V was shortened by 3 bases and J by 8 bases, with 11 bases between the two germline ends. The CDR3 nucleotides read TGTGCCAGTAGTATCTGGAGGCATGATGAGCAGTTCTTC. Its protein product is CASSIWRHDEQFF.

This clone was counted only a few times. The chain is built from TRBV18 and TRBJ1-3; TRBD1 matches 9 bases. The J segment lost 8 bases and the V segment lost 3 bases, leaving 5 bases of the junction unmatched. The germline V gene encodes CDR1 KGHSH and CDR2 LQKENI. The CDR3 has 14 residues. CDR3 in amino acids: CASSPGTGTDTIYF. Here the CDR3 DNA reads TGTGCCAGCTCACCCGGGACAGGGACGGACACCATATATTTT. Variable domain in full (rest from reference TRBV18 and TRBJ1-3): NAGVMQNPRHLVRRRGQEARLRCSPMKGHSHVYWYRQLPEEGLKFMVYLQKENIIDESGMPKERFSAEFPKEGPSILRIQQVVRGDSAAYFCASSPGTGTDTIYFGEGSWLTVV.

This chain uses TRBV6-1 with TRBJ1-6; 9 bases fit TRBD1. Per the germline V gene, CDR1 is MNHNS and CDR2 is SASEGT. The junction had 7 bases not matched to a gene; V was cut back by 6 bases and J by 7 bases. The CDR3 consists of 15 residues. As DNA, the CDR3 is TGTGCCAGCAGAGCCGGGACAGGGTGGAATTCACCCCTCCACTTT. Translating gives CASRAGTGWNSPLHF.

This chain links TRBV7-2 with TRBJ2-3; TRBD2 agrees at 11 bases. Germline CDR1 reads SGHTA; CDR2 reads FQGNSA. This CDR3 region has 18 residues. With 1 base clipped from V and 4 bases from J, the junction kept 10 bases outside the gene matches. CDR3: CASSLDFTSGSPPDTQYF. CDR3 in DNA: TGTGCCAGCAGCTTAGATTTTACTAGCGGGAGCCCCCCAGATACGCAGTATTTT.

The V call is TRBV11-2, the J call TRBJ2-3; tentatively, D is TRBD2 (5 bases). The ends were cut back, 8 bases at V and 6 bases at J, with 9 bases in the middle. CDR3 size: 11 residues. Per germline, CDR1 SGHAT and CDR2 FQNNGV. The CDR3 sequence is CASFGVDTQYF. CDR3 bases: TGTGCCAGCTTCGGGGTTGATACGCAGTATTTT.

Here the CDR3 DNA reads TGCGCCAGCAGCCAAGTGTTCCAAGTGGCGGGAGCGAACACCGGGGAGCTGTTTTTT. Protein product: CASSQVFQVAGANTGELFF. This chain connects TRBV4-3 to TRBJ2-2; 7 bases map to TRBD2. Germline CDR1 reads LGHNA; CDR2 reads YSLEER. This CDR3 spans 19 amino acids. J lost 0 bases, V lost 1 base, and 11 bases had no gene match.

The chain uses TRBV5-1 and TRBJ1-4; D remains ambiguous. Deletions cut 4 bases from V and 3 bases from J, with 10 bases between. Germline V gene data show CDR1 as SGHRS and CDR2 as YFSETQ. The CDR3 consists of 14 residues. The DNA for the CDR3 is TGCGCCAGCAGCCCGGACCCGTCTAATGAAAAACTGTTTTTT. Protein product: CASSPDPSNEKLFF.

The V and J genes are TRBV7-2 and TRBJ2-7, with 8 bases matching TRBD2. The CDR3 extends over 15 amino acids. Germline V gene sequence: CDR1 SGHTA, CDR2 FQGNSA. V gave up 2 bases and J gave up 3 bases; unmatched junction bases: 6. DNA of the CDR3: TGTGCCAGCAGCTTAAGCCGGGGGGGGCTCTACGAGCAGTACTTC. It yields the protein CASSLSRGGLYEQYF.

The chain uses TRBV16 and TRBJ1-5; D call uncertain. Germline V gene sequence: CDR1 KGHSY, CDR2 FQNENV. V was trimmed by 0 bases and J by 6 bases, leaving 9 bases between them. This CDR3 is 14 amino acids long. The CDR3 DNA is TGTGCCAGCAGCCAATCGCGAGCAATTCAGCCCCAGCATTTT. Protein: CASSQSRAIQPQHF.

The table lists this clone with a count of one. The chain links TRBV28 to TRBJ2-7; 8 positions agree with TRBD2. Per germline, CDR1 MDHEN and CDR2 SYDVKM. V gave up 7 bases and J gave up 2 bases; unmatched junction bases: 7. The CDR3 spans 14 residues. CDR3 in amino acids: CASTPTSETYEQYF. CDR3 nucleotides: TGTGCCAGCACCCCGACTAGCGAGACCTACGAGCAGTACTTC.

The V call is TRBV5-1, the J call TRBJ2-3; 10 positions match TRBD2. Looked up from germline, CDR1 is SGHRS and CDR2 is YFSETQ. This CDR3 has 18 amino acids. Trimming cost V 4 bases and J 4 bases; bases outside gene matches: 15. CDR3 sequence reads: CASSSLGKRGGGADTQYF. CDR3 DNA: TGCGCCAGCAGCAGCCTCGGAAAGCGGGGGGGCGGAGCAGATACGCAGTATTTT. Full variable domain (outside the CDR3, taken from reference TRBV5-1 and TRBJ2-3): KAGVTQTPRYLIKTRGQQVTLSCSPISGHRSVSWYQQTPGQGLQFLFEYFSETQRNKGNFPGRFSGRQFSNSRSEMNVSTLELGDSALYLCASSSLGKRGGGADTQYFGPGTRLTVL.

The chain is built from TRBV7-6 and TRBJ2-2; D is ambiguous. This CDR3 comprises 14 residues. Trimming took 3 bases from V and 2 from J, leaving 7 bases between them. The germline V gene encodes CDR1 SGHVS and CDR2 FNYEAQ. CDR3 amino acids: CASSLARNTGELFF. The CDR3 nucleotides are TGTGCCAGCAGCTTGGCCAGAAACACCGGGGAGCTGTTTTTT.

V is TRBV10-2 and J is TRBJ2-2; D not resolved. The germline gives CDR1 WSHSY, CDR2 SAAADI. CDR3 length: 11 amino acids. V lost 6 bases, J lost 10 bases, and 9 bases lay in between. This CDR3 is CASSPSEELFF. The CDR3 nucleotides read TGCGCCAGCAGCCCTTCCGAGGAGCTGTTTTTT.